These 30 T cell receptor beta chains were all obtained from the same sample, sequenced in a study of preoperative IRX-2 immunotherapy in early breast cancer. Assay used: immunoSEQ multiplex PCR; TCRdb lists only in-frame clones, some missing. The sample has roughly 57,000 clones, approximately 93% seen once. Treatment described: preoperative locoregional IRX-2 cytokine immunotherapy. The specimen was obtained from a patient treated with IRX-2 immunotherapy. The receptor set was obtained from a human donor with breast cancer.

This chain uses TRBV30 with TRBJ1-5; D unclear. From germline, CDR1 is GTSNPN and CDR2 SVGIG (reference sequence). The V and J ends lost 2 bases and 3 bases respectively, with 11 bases between them. The CDR3 contains 14 residues. The CDR3 coding sequence is TGTGCCTGGAGTAGGGCGGGAACCAATCAGCCCCAGCATTTT. Its protein product is CAWSRAGTNQPQHF.

The chain recombines TRBV4-2 with TRBJ1-1; D uncertain. Trimming shortened V by 0 bases and J by 2 bases, and 4 bases separated the two germline ends. The CDR3 extends over 13 amino acids. Germline values: CDR1 LGHNA, CDR2 YNFKEQ. CDR3 amino acids: CASSQDRNTEAFF. The CDR3 nucleotides are TGTGCCAGCAGCCAAGATCGAAACACTGAAGCTTTCTTT.

The chain combines TRBV7-2 with TRBJ2-3, with D unclear. CDR1 SGHTA and CDR2 FQGNSA come from the germline V gene. The V end was cut by 0 bases, the J end by 0 bases, with 10 bases between. The CDR3 covers 16 residues. The CDR3 is CASSLARRPSTDTQYF. DNA for the CDR3: TGTGCCAGCAGCTTAGCCCGCCGTCCCAGCACAGATACGCAGTATTTT.

The chain recombines TRBV11-2 with TRBJ1-2; no reliable D call. V was clipped by 3 bases and J by 8 bases, with 13 bases between them. The V gene's germline CDR1 is SGHAT and CDR2 FQNNGV. The CDR3 consists of 13 residues. The chain's CDR3 is CASSLLGITGYTF. CDR3 bases: TGTGCCAGCAGCTTGCTCGGCATTACGGGCTACACCTTC.

V and J are TRBV18 and TRBJ2-1; 7 nucleotides align to TRBD2. Looked up from germline, CDR1 is KGHSH and CDR2 is LQKENI. With 8 bases clipped from V and 5 bases from J, the junction kept 12 bases outside the gene matches. This CDR3 spans 15 amino acids. CDR3 sequence (DNA): TGTGCCAGCCTGCTAAACGGGGGGAACAACAATGAGCAGTTCTTC. It yields the protein CASLLNGGNNNEQFF.

In this sample, this clone turned up once. The chain carries TRBV18 and TRBJ2-5, with 10 bases matching TRBD1. The CDR3 is 15 residues long. Germline-derived CDR1 and CDR2 are KGHSH and LQKENI. V dropped 3 bases and J dropped 4; count of bases not matched to a gene: 5. CDR3 region: CASSPRQGARETQYF. CDR3 DNA sequence: TGTGCCAGCTCACCTCGACAGGGGGCGAGAGAGACCCAGTACTTC.

The CDR3 is CASSILGRNNEQFF. As DNA, the CDR3 is TGTGCCAGTAGTATACTGGGCAGAAACAATGAGCAGTTCTTC. The chain couples TRBV19 to TRBJ2-1; D remains unclear. Germline CDR1 and CDR2: LNHDA and SQIVND (reference sequence). V was pared by 2 bases and J by 5 bases, with 10 bases between. This CDR3 is 14 amino acids long.

The V and J genes are TRBV15 and TRBJ1-1, with a possible D match to TRBD1 (5 bases). Per the germline V gene, CDR1 is LNHNV and CDR2 is YYDKDF (reference sequence). This CDR3 comprises 14 residues. Deletions cut 3 bases from V and 3 bases from J, with 11 bases between. CDR3 loop: CATSRQGDYTEAFF. The DNA for the CDR3 is TGTGCCACCAGCAGGCAGGGAGATTACACTGAAGCTTTCTTT.

The chain joins TRBV18 to TRBJ1-2; D uncertain. V gave up 4 bases and J gave up 0 bases, with 12 bases separating them. This CDR3 spans 15 amino acids. Germline V gene sequence: CDR1 KGHSH, CDR2 LQKENI. The DNA for the CDR3 is TGTGCCAGCTCACTTAGTCGAGCTTCTAACTATGGCTACACCTTC. It translates to CASSLSRASNYGYTF.

This chain joins TRBV7-8 and TRBJ2-7; perhaps TRBD1 as D (6 bases). The CDR3 length is 15 residues. Germline CDR1 SGHVS, CDR2 FQNEAQ. The ends were cut back, 0 bases at V and 3 bases at J, with 12 bases in the middle. The CDR3 bases are TGTGCCAGCAGCTTAGCTTACCAGGGGATCTACGAGCAGTACTTC. This gives the protein CASSLAYQGIYEQYF.

The chain carries TRBV4-1 and TRBJ2-7; TRBD2 is a possible D gene (6 bases). The CDR3 runs 16 residues. Germline V gene lookup returns CDR1 MGHRA and CDR2 YSYEKL. The ends were cut back, 0 bases at V and 1 base at J, with 13 bases in the middle. Here the CDR3 DNA reads TGCGCCAGCAGCCAAGAACCGGGACTGAATTCCTACGAGCAGTACTTC. Amino acid sequence: CASSQEPGLNSYEQYF.

The chain recombines TRBV7-2 with TRBJ2-1; D not resolved. The CDR3 loop spans 11 amino acids. CDR1 and CDR2 from the germline V gene are SGHTA and FQGNSA. Between the trimmed V and J ends, which lost 6 bases and 6 bases, there was a span of 6 bases. CDR3 DNA sequence: TGTGCCAGCAGTTATTCCAATGAGCAGTTCTTC. Protein product: CASSYSNEQFF.

This chain links TRBV4-3 with TRBJ2-1; D tentatively reads TRBD1 or TRBD2 (6 bases each). The ends were cut back, 1 base at V and 8 bases at J, with 15 bases in the middle. This CDR3 spans 15 amino acids. Germline lookup yields CDR1 LGHNA and CDR2 YSLEER. CDR3 nucleotides: TGCGCCAGCAGCCAAGGGGTTGGGGGGCGGGATGAGCAGTTCTTC. It specifies CASSQGVGGRDEQFF.

CDR3 sequence: CASSRTSGLQETQYF. CDR3 sequence (DNA): TGTGCCAGCAGCCGGACTAGCGGGCTACAAGAGACCCAGTACTTC. The rearrangement joins TRBV7-2 to TRBJ2-5; TRBD2 aligns across 11 bases. The V gene's germline CDR1 is SGHTA and CDR2 FQGNSA. The ends lost 5 bases at V and 2 bases at J; junction bases unmatched: 4. This CDR3 contains 15 residues. The whole variable domain, filled in from reference TRBV7-2 and TRBJ2-5, reads GAGVSQSPSNKVTEKGKDVELRCDPISGHTALYWYRQSLGQGLEFLIYFQGNSAPDKSGLPSDRFSAERTGGSVSTLTIQRTQQEDSAVYLCASSRTSGLQETQYFGPGTRLLVL.

This clone appeared once. The rearrangement uses TRBV9 and TRBJ2-1; 7 bases are a match to TRBD1. Germline V CDR1 and CDR2: SGDLS, YYNGEE. After removal of 4 bases from V and 7 bases from J, the junction contained 8 bases not matched to a gene. The CDR3 covers 14 residues. The CDR3 reads CASSFRPGQNEQFF. In nucleotides, the CDR3 is TGTGCCAGCAGCTTTCGCCCGGGACAGAATGAGCAGTTCTTC.

This clone was found once. The CDR3 region has the DNA TGCAGCGTTGTAAGGGGGATCAGCACAGATACGCAGTATTTT. Translating gives CSVVRGISTDTQYF. The rearrangement links TRBV29-1 to TRBJ2-3; tentatively, D is TRBD1 (6 bases). The CDR3 loop spans 14 amino acids. With 4 bases removed from V and 0 bases from J, the gap between germline ends came to 11 bases. Germline values: CDR1 SQVTM, CDR2 ANQGSEA.

This clone appeared once. This rearrangement joins TRBV7-2 to TRBJ2-7; D is tentatively TRBD1 or TRBD2 (5 bases each). The CDR3 runs to 13 residues. V was trimmed by 7 bases and J by 4 bases, leaving 14 bases between them. Germline loops: CDR1 SGHTA, CDR2 FQGNSA. CDR3 DNA sequence: TGTGCCAGCAACCCCCGGGGACGGTACGAGCAGTACTTC. Protein: CASNPRGRYEQYF.

The chain links TRBV19 to TRBJ1-6; tentative D call: TRBD1 (6 bases). The V end lost 7 bases, the J end lost 6 bases, and 16 bases lay between the germline ends. This CDR3 is 15 amino acids long. Germline-derived CDR1 and CDR2 are LNHDA and SQIVND (reference sequence). CDR3 region: CASTPGQLFNSPLHF. CDR3 coding DNA: TGTGCCAGTACTCCCGGACAGCTTTTTAATTCACCCCTCCACTTT. The variable domain in full, with the rest retrieved from reference TRBV19 and TRBJ1-6, is DGGITQSPKYLFRKEGQNVTLSCEQNLNHDAMYWYRQDPGQGLRLIYYSQIVNDFQKGDIAEGYSVSREKKESFPLTVTSAQKNPTAFYLCASTPGQLFNSPLHFGNGTRLTVT.

The CDR3 DNA reads as TGCGCCAGCAGAATCCCAAAACTAGCGGGGACCCAAGAGACCCAGTACTTC. It translates to CASRIPKLAGTQETQYF. V and J are TRBV5-1 and TRBJ2-5, with 10 bases matching TRBD2. V gave up 5 bases and J gave up 1 base; unmatched junction bases: 11. Germline-derived CDR1 and CDR2 are SGHRS and YFSETQ. The CDR3 totals 17 residues. The variable domain in full, with the rest retrieved from reference TRBV5-1 and TRBJ2-5, is KAGVTQTPRYLIKTRGQQVTLSCSPISGHRSVSWYQQTPGQGLQFLFEYFSETQRNKGNFPGRFSGRQFSNSRSEMNVSTLELGDSALYLCASRIPKLAGTQETQYFGPGTRLLVL.

The chain recombines TRBV19 with TRBJ2-7; 8 bases match TRBD1. Germline CDR1 LNHDA, CDR2 SQIVND (reference sequence). The CDR3 has 16 amino acids. With V trimmed by 1 base and J by 7 bases, 12 bases remained unmatched. In nucleotides, the CDR3 is TGTGCCAGTAGTATAGGGGTAGGGGTCAGGGGGCTTGAGCAGTACTTC. It specifies CASSIGVGVRGLEQYF.

The chain joins TRBV19 to TRBJ2-2; 14 bases match TRBD2. The CDR3 is 19 amino acids. Germline V gene sequence: CDR1 LNHDA, CDR2 SQIVND (reference sequence). The J segment lost 6 bases and the V segment lost 3 bases, leaving 12 bases of the junction unmatched. This CDR3 reads CASSISLGLAGGRAGELFF. CDR3 nucleotide sequence: TGTGCCAGTAGTATCTCCCTAGGACTAGCGGGGGGAAGGGCCGGGGAGCTGTTTTTT.

The chain combines TRBV2 with TRBJ2-5, with D possibly being TRBD1 (5 bases). Deletions cut 6 bases from V and 1 base from J, with 12 bases between. The germline V gene encodes CDR1 SNHLY and CDR2 FYNNEI. This CDR3 has 14 amino acids. In nucleotides, the CDR3 is TGTGCCAGCAGGACTTCACAGGTCCAAGAGACCCAGTACTTC. It codes for CASRTSQVQETQYF.

The chain employs TRBV5-1 and TRBJ2-5, with D hard to call. V was clipped by 2 bases and J by 3 bases, with 8 bases between them. The length of the CDR3 is 13 residues. Looked up from germline, CDR1 is SGHRS and CDR2 is YFSETQ. Written as DNA, the CDR3 is TGCGCCAGCAGCTTTCCCGCTGAAGAGACCCAGTACTTC. Encoded protein: CASSFPAEETQYF.

This clone has just a few counts. The chain links TRBV12-5 to TRBJ2-5; no clear D. V was cut by 7 bases and J by 0 bases, with 6 bases left in between. The CDR3 loop spans 12 amino acids. Germline CDR1 and CDR2: LGHNT and FRNRAP. CDR3 in DNA: TGTGCTAGTGCCTCTAACCAAGAGACCCAGTACTTC. It yields the protein CASASNQETQYF.

The chain links TRBV19 to TRBJ1-2, with 7 nucleotides matching TRBD1. Per the germline V gene, CDR1 is LNHDA and CDR2 is SQIVND (reference sequence). The ends lost 5 bases at V and 1 base at J; junction bases unmatched: 7. The CDR3 runs 15 residues. CDR3 DNA: TGTGCCAGTAGTCCCGGGACAGCCTTTAACTATGGCTACACCTTC. Protein product: CASSPGTAFNYGYTF.

The chain uses TRBV9 and TRBJ2-5, with 9 bases aligning to TRBD2. Losses at the gene ends were 0 bases for V and 5 bases for J; bases not matched to a gene: 5. The germline gives CDR1 SGDLS, CDR2 YYNGEE. This CDR3 is 15 amino acids long. The CDR3 nucleotides are TGTGCCAGCAGCGTAGGGCTAGCGGGACCGGAGACCCAGTACTTC. Its protein is CASSVGLAGPETQYF.

The V and J genes are TRBV25-1 and TRBJ2-3; 8 nucleotides align to TRBD1. Trimming took 6 bases from V and 6 from J; bases not matched to a gene: 8. This CDR3 has 14 amino acids. Per the germline V gene, CDR1 is MGHDK and CDR2 is SYGVNS. The CDR3, as DNA: TGTGCCAGCAGCCACGACAGGGGTCGTGATACGCAGTATTTT. Its translation: CASSHDRGRDTQYF.

This chain joins TRBV6-5 and TRBJ1-2; 9 nucleotides match TRBD1. This CDR3 is 15 amino acids long. The germline V gene has CDR1 MNHEY and CDR2 SVGAGI. The trim removed 5 bases at V and 6 bases at J, leaving 10 bases unmatched. The CDR3, as DNA: TGTGCCAGCAGTGCCCGGGACAGGGTTATGGATGGCTACACCTTC. Protein product: CASSARDRVMDGYTF.

This rearrangement joins TRBV14 to TRBJ1-1, with 7 positions matching TRBD1. Germline loops: CDR1 SGHDN, CDR2 FVKESK. V trimming: 2 bases; J trimming: 8 bases; junction bases outside the gene matches: 8. There are 14 residues in the CDR3. The CDR3 DNA reads as TGTGCCAGCAGCCAACACTATCGGACAGGCGAAGCTTTCTTT. Translated, it gives CASSQHYRTGEAFF.

The genes are TRBV28 and TRBJ1-6, with 7 bases lining up with TRBD1. Germline V gives CDR1 MDHEN, CDR2 SYDVKM. After removal of 7 bases from V and 7 bases from J, the junction contained 10 bases not matched to a gene. The CDR3 is made up of 15 amino acids. CDR3 sequence (DNA): TGTGCCAGCAATCCCCCAGGGGGGCAGAATTCACCCCTCCACTTT. Translating gives CASNPPGGQNSPLHF.